Below, 32 T cell receptor beta chains from the same sample are listed, as sequenced in a study of cytotoxic CD8 clonotypes in ibrutinib-treated CLL. Method: immunoSEQ multiplex PCR; TCRdb's copy keeps in-frame clones and lacks some. The repertoire holds about 200,000 clones, with 65% to 80% as singletons. The source was PBMCs, collected after 12 months of ibrutinib treatment. These receptors were taken from a human donor with chronic lymphocytic leukemia.

This clone has a single count. The rearrangement uses TRBV6-5 and TRBJ1-3; tentative D call: TRBD1 (6 bases). This CDR3 has 14 residues. V gave up 5 bases and J gave up 3 bases, with 11 bases separating them. Germline V gene lookup returns CDR1 MNHEY and CDR2 SVGAGI. The CDR3 region is CASSTYRDGNTIYF. For the CDR3, the DNA is TGTGCCAGCAGTACTTACAGGGATGGAAACACCATATATTTT.

The chain couples TRBV6-5 to TRBJ1-5; D is unresolved. CDR1 and CDR2 (germline): MNHEY, SVGAGI. The CDR3 is made up of 13 amino acids. With 4 bases removed from V and 2 bases from J, the gap between germline ends came to 6 bases. CDR3 sequence reads: CASSWLGNQPQHF. DNA of the CDR3: TGTGCCAGCAGTTGGCTCGGCAATCAGCCCCAGCATTTT.

This chain uses TRBV13 with TRBJ2-1; D remains unclear. V was shortened by 4 bases and J by 4 bases, with 17 bases between the two germline ends. The length of the CDR3 is 16 residues. Germline V gene sequence: CDR1 PRHDT, CDR2 FYEKMQ (reference sequence). This CDR3 reads CASSSASFSLYNEQFF. CDR3 sequence (DNA): TGTGCCAGCAGCTCCGCGTCTTTCTCTCTATACAATGAGCAGTTCTTC.

CDR3 coding DNA: TGTGCCTGGAGTACCCGCCAGGGTGTAGTAGATACGCAGTATTTT. Its protein is CAWSTRQGVVDTQYF. V usage is TRBV30 and J usage is TRBJ2-3; D perhaps matches TRBD1 (5 bases). V lost 2 bases, J lost 5 bases, and 17 bases lay in between. There are 15 residues in the CDR3. Germline CDR1 reads GTSNPN; CDR2 reads SVGIG (reference sequence).

This rearrangement joins TRBV7-2 to TRBJ2-5; possibly TRBD1 for D (5 bases). V was trimmed by 2 bases and J by 4 bases, leaving 11 bases between them. There are 14 residues in the CDR3. Germline assignment: CDR1 SGHTA and CDR2 FQGNSA. Here the CDR3 reads CASSLLGTGETQYF. The CDR3 DNA reads as TGTGCCAGCAGCTTACTAGGCACAGGAGAGACCCAGTACTTC.

This rearrangement joins TRBV29-1 to TRBJ1-4; perhaps TRBD1 as D (6 bases). This CDR3 has 15 amino acids. V gave up 7 bases and J gave up 3 bases, with 18 bases separating them. Germline V gives CDR1 SQVTM, CDR2 ANQGSEA. CDR3 loop: CSARGEGVPNEKLFF. CDR3 coding DNA: TGCAGCGCCAGAGGGGAGGGGGTGCCTAATGAAAAACTGTTTTTT.

The rearrangement links TRBV6-1 to TRBJ2-7, with a tentative D call TRBD1 (6 bases). CDR1 and CDR2 (germline): MNHNS, SASEGT. V lost 8 bases, J lost 1 base, and 15 bases lay in between. The CDR3 has 14 residues. In DNA form, the CDR3 reads TGTGCCAGCGGACGGCCGAGGGGGTCCTACGAGCAGTACTTC. As protein: CASGRPRGSYEQYF.

The CDR3 bases are TGTGCCAGCAGTGTAACTAGCAAAGACGAGCAGTACTTC. It translates to CASSVTSKDEQYF. The V call is TRBV6-5, the J call TRBJ2-7, with D perhaps matching TRBD2 (6 bases). CDR3 size: 13 residues. Germline V gene sequence: CDR1 MNHEY, CDR2 SVGAGI. V was cut by 5 bases and J by 5 bases, with 13 bases left in between.

In this sample, this clone turned up many times. The J gene is TRBJ1-6, the V gene TRBV7-9; 7 nucleotides line up with TRBD1. CDR1 and CDR2 (germline): SEHNR, FQNEAQ (reference sequence). This CDR3 comprises 14 residues. V lost 7 bases, J lost 5 bases, and 5 bases stayed unmatched. The CDR3: CASITTGDNSPLHF. The CDR3 coding sequence is TGTGCCAGCATAACAACAGGGGATAATTCACCCCTCCACTTT.

The chain joins TRBV7-9 to TRBJ2-1; tentative D call: TRBD2 (6 bases). Trimming took off 0 bases at V and 16 bases at J, with 22 bases between the two ends. The CDR3 contains 15 residues. Germline CDR1 reads SEHNR; CDR2 reads FQNEAQ (reference sequence). In DNA form, the CDR3 reads TGTGCCAGCAGCTTAGCGCGTGGGGGACTGACGAGCGTCTTCTTC. Amino acids: CASSLARGGLTSVFF.

This clone was detected a few times. V usage is TRBV9 and J usage is TRBJ1-5; tentatively, D is TRBD1 (6 bases). Germline V gene lookup returns CDR1 SGDLS and CDR2 YYNGEE. This CDR3 spans 14 amino acids. The ends were cut back, 3 bases at V and 3 bases at J, with 10 bases in the middle. The CDR3 region has the DNA TGTGCCAGCAGCGGCCGGGACACCAATCAGCCCCAGCATTTT. It specifies CASSGRDTNQPQHF. The full variable domain, rest sourced from reference TRBV9 and TRBJ1-5, is DSGVTQTPKHLITATGQRVTLRCSPRSGDLSVYWYQQSLDQGLQFLIQYYNGEERAKGNILERFSAQQFPDLHSELNLSSLELGDSALYFCASSGRDTNQPQHFGDGTRLSIL.

The chain recombines TRBV6-5 with TRBJ2-1; no definite D call. The CDR3 extends over 11 amino acids. V was trimmed by 4 bases and J by 6 bases, leaving 4 bases between them. Germline CDR1 MNHEY, CDR2 SVGAGI. The CDR3: CASSSINEQFF. For the CDR3, the DNA is TGTGCCAGCAGTTCCATCAATGAGCAGTTCTTC.

This clone was counted a single time. This chain uses TRBV18 with TRBJ1-2, with D unresolved. Germline loops: CDR1 KGHSH, CDR2 LQKENI. V lost 5 bases and J lost 5, with 24 bases in between. The CDR3 runs to 17 residues. The CDR3 sequence is CASSLTGPPPGQYGYTF. Written as DNA, the CDR3 is TGTGCCAGCTCATTAACCGGACCCCCCCCCGGTCAATATGGCTACACCTTC.

By proportion, this clone is medium-sized. As DNA, the CDR3 is TGTGCCAGCAAAGAGGGGACTAGCGGGATCTACGAGCAGTACTTC. It encodes CASKEGTSGIYEQYF. V and J are TRBV6-1 and TRBJ2-7; TRBD2 matches at 13 bases. V dropped 7 bases and J dropped 3; count of bases not matched to a gene: 6. Germline V lookup: CDR1 MNHNS, CDR2 SASEGT. The CDR3 covers 15 residues.

This clone occurred a few times. The chain uses TRBV9 and TRBJ2-7; 7 bases match TRBD2. There are 16 residues in the CDR3. V trimming: 4 bases; J trimming: 0 bases; junction bases outside the gene matches: 10. CDR1 SGDLS and CDR2 YYNGEE come from the germline V gene. DNA for the CDR3: TGTGCCAGCAGCCCTATTAGCGGGTGGAGCTCCTACGAGCAGTACTTC. This codes for CASSPISGWSSYEQYF.

J is TRBJ1-2 and V is TRBV7-9, with D hard to call. The CDR3 loop spans 15 amino acids. Trimming cost V 3 bases and J 6 bases, with 17 bases left between them. The germline gives CDR1 SEHNR, CDR2 FQNEAQ (reference sequence). The CDR3 bases are TGTGCCAGCAGCTTTGAAACGGGTTTGGGTGATGGCTACACCTTC. As protein: CASSFETGLGDGYTF.

The genes are TRBV6-5 and TRBJ2-7; TRBD2 aligns across 8 bases. V shed 6 bases and J 2 bases; nucleotides not matched to a gene: 9. From germline, CDR1 is MNHEY and CDR2 SVGAGI. CDR3 length: 15 residues. The CDR3 region is CASRGQRESPYEQYF. CDR3 bases: TGTGCCAGCAGGGGCCAGCGGGAGAGCCCCTACGAGCAGTACTTC.

The chain joins TRBV18 to TRBJ2-7, with 11 bases fitting TRBD2. The CDR3 has 16 residues. Germline V gene lookup returns CDR1 KGHSH and CDR2 LQKENI. The V gene end was trimmed by 0 bases and the J gene end by 3 bases; junction bases not matched to a gene: 4. This chain's CDR3 is CASSPPSTSGGYEQYF. The CDR3 region has the DNA TGTGCCAGCTCACCACCCTCAACTAGCGGGGGCTACGAGCAGTACTTC. Using reference TRBV18 and TRBJ2-7 for the parts outside the CDR3, the full variable domain is NAGVMQNPRHLVRRRGQEARLRCSPMKGHSHVYWYRQLPEEGLKFMVYLQKENIIDESGMPKERFSAEFPKEGPSILRIQQVVRGDSAAYFCASSPPSTSGGYEQYFGPGTRLTVT.

This clone was observed a few times. This chain joins TRBV5-4 and TRBJ2-5; 7 nucleotides match TRBD1. J gave up 2 bases and V 0 bases, and 7 bases lay outside the gene matches. Germline assignment: CDR1 SGHNT and CDR2 YYREEE (reference sequence). The CDR3 runs 16 residues. The CDR3 loop is CASSLGKGGQQETQYF. The CDR3 DNA is TGTGCCAGCAGCTTGGGCAAAGGGGGCCAGCAAGAGACCCAGTACTTC.

The CDR3 coding sequence is TGTGCCAGCAGCTTGGTGGGACCATTGGTAGACGAGCAGTACTTC. Its translation: CASSLVGPLVDEQYF. V usage is TRBV5-4 and J usage is TRBJ2-7; either TRBD1 or TRBD2 may supply D (5 bases each). Germline-derived CDR1 and CDR2 are SGHNT and YYREEE (reference sequence). Trimming left V 0 bases short and J 5 bases short, with 15 bases between. CDR3 length equals 15 residues.

This clone was recorded a few times. The chain recombines TRBV25-1 with TRBJ1-1; D is unclear. The CDR3 spans 14 residues. Trimming cost V 4 bases and J 11 bases, with 20 bases left between them. Germline-derived CDR1 and CDR2 are MGHDK and SYGVNS. CDR3 region: CASSAGPLLYGAFF. In DNA form, the CDR3 reads TGTGCCAGCAGTGCAGGACCCTTACTCTACGGGGCTTTCTTT.

The chain combines TRBV5-1 with TRBJ2-5, with D tentatively TRBD2 (6 bases). The CDR3 totals 16 residues. Germline-derived CDR1 and CDR2 are SGHRS and YFSETQ. Trimming cost V 3 bases and J 1 base, with 16 bases left between them. As DNA, the CDR3 is TGCGCCAGCAGCTCTGGAGGGGTTAGCGGCCAAGAGACCCAGTACTTC. This codes for CASSSGGVSGQETQYF.

The chain carries TRBV6-1 and TRBJ2-3, with D unclear. Germline lookup yields CDR1 MNHNS and CDR2 SASEGT. V was trimmed by 6 bases and J by 2 bases, leaving 12 bases between them. The length of the CDR3 is 14 residues. CDR3 amino acids: CASSDRGYTDTQYF. As DNA, the CDR3 is TGTGCCAGCAGCGATCGCGGATACACAGATACGCAGTATTTT.

This rearrangement joins TRBV7-3 to TRBJ2-1, with 8 positions matching TRBD2. Germline assignment: CDR1 SGHTA and CDR2 FQGTGA. CDR3 length: 16 residues. Unmatched junction bases numbered 9, after V lost 1 base and J lost 7 bases. The CDR3 region is CASSLRGAGVRNEQFF. Written as DNA, the CDR3 is TGTGCCAGCAGCTTAAGGGGAGCGGGAGTCAGGAATGAGCAGTTCTTC.

This clone was observed a handful of times. This chain links TRBV28 with TRBJ1-2; D not certain. Germline assignment: CDR1 MDHEN and CDR2 SYDVKM. V was cut by 7 bases and J by 3 bases, with 12 bases left in between. The CDR3 is 13 residues long. The CDR3 coding sequence is TGTGCCAGCAATTCGGCTTGGGACTATGGCTACACCTTC. It codes for CASNSAWDYGYTF.

J is TRBJ1-6 and V is TRBV30, with D uncertain. Trimming removed 3 bases from V and 5 bases from J, with 11 bases in between. CDR3 length: 14 residues. Looked up from germline, CDR1 is GTSNPN and CDR2 is SVGIG (reference sequence). DNA for the CDR3: TGTGCCTGGAGGGCAGGAGTCAATAATTCACCCCTCCACTTT. This encodes CAWRAGVNNSPLHF.

This chain connects TRBV19 to TRBJ1-5; D uncertain. The CDR3 runs 15 residues. With 5 bases removed from V and 0 bases from J, the gap between germline ends came to 11 bases. CDR1 is LNHDA, CDR2 SQIVND, per germline (reference sequence). DNA of the CDR3: TGTGCCAGTAGTGGGGATCCTTATAGCAATCAGCCCCAGCATTTT. It translates to CASSGDPYSNQPQHF.

This sequence joins TRBV9 and TRBJ1-5, with 7 bases lining up with TRBD1. J was trimmed by 5 bases and V by 2 bases; bases with no gene match: 10. This CDR3 is 16 amino acids long. The germline V gene encodes CDR1 SGDLS and CDR2 YYNGEE. CDR3 region: CASSVSGTVGDQPQHF. For the CDR3, the DNA is TGTGCCAGCAGCGTCTCAGGGACAGTCGGCGATCAGCCCCAGCATTTT.

J is TRBJ1-1 and V is TRBV9; D ambiguous. V was cut by 2 bases and J by 1 base, with 6 bases left in between. This CDR3 spans 13 amino acids. From germline, CDR1 is SGDLS and CDR2 YYNGEE. Here the CDR3 reads CASSVEENTEAFF. In nucleotides, the CDR3 is TGTGCCAGCAGCGTGGAGGAGAACACTGAAGCTTTCTTT.

The J gene is TRBJ1-1, the V gene TRBV4-2; D not resolved. The CDR3 has 16 residues. Germline CDR1 LGHNA, CDR2 YNFKEQ. V lost 1 base, J lost 1 base, and 13 bases lay in between. CDR3 nucleotide sequence: TGTGCCAGCAGCCAAGGGCTGGAAGTATGGAACACTGAAGCTTTCTTT. Translating gives CASSQGLEVWNTEAFF.

The CDR3 DNA is TGTGCCAGCAGCTTACACGGTCGGACAGGGGAAGAGCAGTACTTC. Residues: CASSLHGRTGEEQYF. The chain recombines TRBV7-3 with TRBJ2-7, with TRBD1 matching 9 bases. V gave up 2 bases and J gave up 7 bases; unmatched junction bases: 9. CDR1 SGHTA and CDR2 FQGTGA come from the germline V gene. The CDR3 sequence is 15 residues long.

In the case of this clone: This sample also contains other DNA sequences that code for the same CDR3. This chain uses TRBV28 with TRBJ1-2; the match to TRBD1 covers 8 bases. This CDR3 has 14 amino acids. Germline CDR1 MDHEN, CDR2 SYDVKM. The J segment lost 2 bases and the V segment lost 6 bases, leaving 5 bases of the junction unmatched. The CDR3 DNA reads as TGTGCCAGCAGACCAGACAGGGGCAACTATGGCTACACCTTC. This gives the protein CASRPDRGNYGYTF.